This T cell receptor beta chain was documented in a study of identifying expanded T cells in peripheral blood (dated by TCRdb to between 2018 and 2021). Background for the entire study: Separate aliquots of the same genomic DNA pool were sequenced to produce technical replicates, and four replicates were compared in pairs. Overall study outcomes, separate from this receptor: It was expected by the authors that biological variance in healthy repertoires might increase further over much longer intervals, such as months to years. The binomial model flagged around 1.3 differentially abundant clones between technical replicates, compared with about 16.4 over around 2 weeks and about 20 over roughly 4 weeks. Across all healthy-donor time intervals, the beta-binomial model significantly lowered both the number of clones called differentially abundant and the false-positive rate. Variance in clone template counts between approximately 2-week samples significantly increased with total template count across all healthy donors.

V is clipped by 0 bases and J by 3 bases, and the sequence between their germline boundaries is 13 bases long. CDR1 SGHRS and CDR2 YFSETQ are derived from the germline V gene. Inclusive of the bounding cysteine and phenylalanine, the CDR3 is 16 residues long. The retained sequence is limited to the CDR3, 48 bases, with the frame set at the first base. TCRbeta CDR3 regions were profiled by bias-controlled multiplex PCR amplification of genomic DNA with the immunoSEQ Assay. As for how the authors treated the data: To quantify the absolute abundance of each unique TCRbeta CDR3 region, the sequences were collapsed and filtered. Two models were used to test differential abundance: a binomial model (Fisher-equivalent) and a beta-binomial model that adds time-dependent variance fitted from healthy donors. Clones with fewer than 5 combined templates were excluded, and clones with Benjamini-Hochberg FDR below 0.01 were called differentially abundant. Using the form v = (b*log(k)+a)^2, the beta-binomial variance was modeled as a function of the total template count across the two samples. This is the immuneACCESS table as TCRdb keeps it, with only in-frame sequences that have V and J called. A part of the clones is gone; compared with another copy, unresolved V genes explain less than half, and the rest is unexplained. V, J and clone size derive from that table, while D and trimming were established from the DNA sequence. The sample includes over 85,000 clones, with approximately 84% observed a single time. The ten largest make up around 4.5% of the sample.

During the collection period, no infections or other immune events were recorded for the healthy donors. To calibrate time-dependent variance in a beta-binomial model of T-cell clone differential abundance, blood repertoires from healthy donors were used as a training cohort. The training cohort was composed of roughly ten healthy donors, 3 female and 7 male. The donors were between roughly 29 and 70 years old, with an average age of 43 years. Whole blood from each healthy donor was obtained from a commercial supplier and was collected at three time points around 13 days apart. For immunosequencing, genomic DNA was extracted from unsorted whole blood. This clone has a single count. Its antigen target is currently unknown. Base qualities are not at hand, and no much larger clone is one base apart.

The TCR originated in a person between 18 and 69 years old in good health. The material sequenced was blood. The rearrangement combines TRBV5-1 with TRBJ2-1; perhaps TRBD2 is the D gene, with 5 bases matching. In nucleotides, the sequence is TGCGCCAGCAGCTTGGTAAACGGGAACTACTACAATGAGCAGTTCTTC. This sequence encodes CASSLVNGNYYNEQFF.